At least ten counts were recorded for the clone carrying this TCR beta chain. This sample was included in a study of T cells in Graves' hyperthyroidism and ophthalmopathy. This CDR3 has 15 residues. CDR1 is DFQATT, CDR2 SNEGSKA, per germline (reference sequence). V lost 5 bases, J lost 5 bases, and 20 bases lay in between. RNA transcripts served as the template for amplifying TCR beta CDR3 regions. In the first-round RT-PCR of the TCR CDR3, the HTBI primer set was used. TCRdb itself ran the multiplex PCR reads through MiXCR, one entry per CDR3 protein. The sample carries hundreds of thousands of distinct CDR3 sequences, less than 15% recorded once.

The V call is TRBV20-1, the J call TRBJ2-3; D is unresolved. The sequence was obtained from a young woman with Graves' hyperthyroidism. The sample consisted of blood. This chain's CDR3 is CSAQPALDTLDTQYF. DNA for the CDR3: TGCAGTGCTCAACCCGCCCTCGACACCCTAGATACGCAGTATTTT.